A single TCR beta chain is shown here with its context. Its specificity is unknown. This specimen comes from a study of T cell clonotyping in hematopoietic cell transplantation. Findings of the study overall: After transplant, recipient diversity fell while pathologically expanded clonotypes grew through day 180.

Using immunoSEQ multiplex PCR, the repertoire was profiled, and TCRdb retains in-frame clones only, with some absent. The table includes fewer than 50,000 clones, roughly 94% detected once. This CDR3 contains 16 residues. The germline V and J ends were trimmed by 1 base and 2 bases, with 11 bases remaining between them. CDR1 is MGHRA, CDR2 YSYEKL, per germline. The chain links TRBV4-1 to TRBJ2-2; D tentatively fits TRBD1 or TRBD2 (5 bases each). The TCR was taken from a woman aged 45-60 years in good health. Some clones in this sample may be carry-over from other donors' samples. Sample: peripheral blood mononuclear cells. The CDR3 DNA reads TGCGCCAGCAGCCAAGGGGTGGGGGAAAACACCGGGGAGCTGTTTTTT. It yields the protein CASSQGVGENTGELFF.